This TCR beta chain stems from a study of shared clonotypes between healthy human individuals. Germline V gene sequence: CDR1 SGHTA, CDR2 FQGNSA. V lost 1 base to trimming and J lost 2 bases, with 8 bases between them. The CDR3 length is 14 residues. The healthy adult donors were HIV-negative and reported no recent acute infections or vaccinations. Assay used: immunoSEQ multiplex PCR; TCRdb lists only in-frame clones, some missing. This sample carries around 450,000 clones, around 79% of them seen once, and the ten largest clones take roughly 13%. The chain joins TRBV7-2 to TRBJ1-1; unclear D gene. The clonotype originates from a middle-aged woman in good health. Some clones in this sample may be carry-over from other donors' samples. The sequenced material came from PBMCs. The CDR3 reads CASSLGILNTEAFF. CDR3 bases: TGTGCCAGCAGCTTAGGGATATTAAACACTGAAGCTTTCTTT.